This TCR beta chain was obtained from a study of technical replicates of blood from a few donors. The assay was immunoSEQ multiplex PCR, and TCRdb's table has in-frame clones only and misses some. The sample lists approximately 65,000 clones, around nine tenths occurring once. The CDR3 has 18 amino acids. The sequencing sample was made of PBMCs. The gene calls are TRBV12-2 and TRBJ1-5. TRBV12-2 is a pseudogene locus. This receptor was identified in a human donor in good health. Some clones in this sample may be carry-over from other donors' samples. CDR3 sequence: CASRFPVGWERSNQPQHF. CDR3 in DNA: TGTGCAAGTCGCTTCCCGGTAGGGTGGGAGAGGAGCAATCAGCCCCAGCATTTT.